This T cell receptor beta chain is drawn from a study of T cells in localized non-small cell lung cancer. Sequenced by immunoSEQ multiplex PCR; TCRdb stores in-frame clones only, minus some. The sample shows tens of thousands of clones, roughly 86% of them seen only once. CDR1 and CDR2 (germline): PRHDT, FYEKMQ (reference sequence). CDR3 length equals 14 residues. With 1 base removed from V and 1 base from J, the gap between germline ends came to 8 bases. The source of this sequence is a female donor of 60 years or more with stage I lung adenocarcinoma. The material was peripheral blood, obtained before any cancer treatment. The chain is built from TRBV13 and TRBJ2-7, with D hard to call. CDR3 DNA sequence: TGTGCCAGCAGCTTAGCGGCCTCATCCTACGAGCAGTACTTC. Its protein is CASSLAASSYEQYF.